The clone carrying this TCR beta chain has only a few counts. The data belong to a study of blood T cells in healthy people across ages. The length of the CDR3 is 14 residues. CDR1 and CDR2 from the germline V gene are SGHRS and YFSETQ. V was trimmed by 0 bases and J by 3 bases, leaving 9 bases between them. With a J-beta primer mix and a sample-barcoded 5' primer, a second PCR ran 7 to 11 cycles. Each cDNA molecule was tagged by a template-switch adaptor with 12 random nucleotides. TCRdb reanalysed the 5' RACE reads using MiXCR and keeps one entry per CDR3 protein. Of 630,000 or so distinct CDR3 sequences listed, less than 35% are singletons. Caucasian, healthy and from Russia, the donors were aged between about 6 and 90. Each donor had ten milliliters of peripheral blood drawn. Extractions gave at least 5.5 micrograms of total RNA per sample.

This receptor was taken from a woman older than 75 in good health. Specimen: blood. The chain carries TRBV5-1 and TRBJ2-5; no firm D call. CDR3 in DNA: TGCGCCAGCAGCTTGGACCATTCTGAAGAGACCCAGTACTTC. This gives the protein CASSLDHSEETQYF. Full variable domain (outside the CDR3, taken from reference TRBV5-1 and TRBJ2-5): KAGVTQTPRYLIKTRGQQVTLSCSPISGHRSVSWYQQTPGQGLQFLFEYFSETQRNKGNFPGRFSGRQFSNSRSEMNVSTLELGDSALYLCASSLDHSEETQYFGPGTRLLVL.